This T cell receptor beta chain is drawn from a study of blood T cells in healthy people across ages (dated by TCRdb to 2015 to 2017). For the study in its entirety: Template switching captured roughly one uniquely barcoded TCR beta cDNA molecule per two T cells in model experiments. Donors of different ages were randomly distributed across sequencing lanes to avoid experimental bias. For two donors (one aged 18 to 30 and one aged 80 or older), the study analyzed two additional independent replicas of 1 million unique cDNA reads from the same blood draw. Using deep sequencing normalized with unique cDNA molecular identifiers, the study measured how TCR beta repertoire diversity changes with age. Four age groups were formed from the donors: young (average 16 years), middle-aged (approximately 40), aged (approximately 60) and long-lived (around 80).

The donors were 40 or so Caucasian individuals from Russia, aged roughly 6 to 90 years, who were systemically healthy. Approximately 10 milliliters of peripheral blood were collected from each donor into EDTA-treated Vacutainer tubes. Ficoll-Paque density-gradient centrifugation was used to isolate PBMCs, with at least 6.5 million obtained per sample. Trizol reagent was used to extract total RNA from PBMCs, with at least 5 micrograms per sample. For every donor, an aliquot of PBMCs went through flow cytometry to measure the percentages of naive CD45RAhigh/CD27high T cells. Points the paper makes about the study in general: Observed TCR beta diversity correlated strongly with the percentage of naive T cells measured by flow cytometry. Conclusive comparison of naive and antigen-experienced compartments was prevented by the profiling of bulk unsorted PBMCs. Because the CMV infection status of the donors was unknown, age-related changes in expanded clonotypes may potentially have been confounded. The long-lived group showed more naive CD4+ T cells, fewer expanded clones and increased TCR diversity than the aged group, suggesting age selection. Estimates of total diversity based on one million sequenced T cells were considered lower bounds and underestimates. As age increased, observed TCR beta diversity per million T cells dropped in a roughly linear way, and a significant reduction was already evident by age 40.

On this clonotype: The antigen it recognizes is unknown. Nothing much larger sits one base from this clone, and base qualities are not available.

The library was made by 5' RACE. These reads were obtained on an Illumina HiSeq 2500. A second PCR of about 6 to 12 cycles was run with a J-beta primer mix and a sample-barcoded 5' primer. Each TCR beta cDNA molecule received a unique molecular identifier from a template-switch 5' adaptor carrying 12 random nucleotides. Each sample yielded at least 3 million CDR3-containing paired-end reads. First-strand cDNA was synthesized from all RNA with the Mint cDNA synthesis kit, primed by a TRBC-specific oligonucleotide. Following uracil-DNA glycosylase treatment, a first 18-cycle PCR with universal primers M1SS and BC2_uni_R was performed on all cDNA. Turning to the authors' computational methods: Each sample was normalized by randomly selecting 1 million high-quality reads, each carrying a distinct molecular identifier. Reads sharing molecular identifiers were discarded rather than binned into consensus sequences. MiTCR, with a Q25 quality threshold and the strictest error-elimination algorithm, was used for CDR3 identification, clonotype clustering and error correction. A nonparametric unseen species model with Euler transformation was used to estimate a lower bound on total TCR beta diversity. In TCRdb, the public reads were trimmed at Q25 with fastp and aligned with MiXCR, with productive beta chains retained. A single entry per CDR3 protein holds the most common genes and DNA from its merged rows. TCRdb assigned the V and J calls; the authors' analysis was not used. For this sample the table gives hundreds of thousands of distinct CDR3 sequences, of which approximately 48% were detected only once. The leading ten clones occupy around 21% of the sample.

The source material was blood. The sequence was collected from a man aged 55 to 69 in good health.

The CDR3 reads CASSFLTGEANEQFF. The DNA is TGTGCCAGCAGTTTCCTGACAGGGGAAGCGAATGAGCAGTTCTTC. This sequence uses TRBV12-3 or TRBV12-4 and TRBJ2-1; 8 bases in the junction line up with TRBD1. V is pruned by 3 bases and J by 7 bases, leaving 8 bases of the junction without a gene match. The CDR3 runs 15 residues from the cysteine to the phenylalanine. Only the CDR3 portion is preserved as DNA: 45 bases, with reading frame beginning at the first base.